The 28 T cell receptor beta chains presented below share a single source sample, sequenced in a study of blood T cell repertoires in COVID-19. Profiled with immunoSEQ multiplex PCR; TCRdb holds only in-frame clones, not every one. The data contain 200,000 to 250,000 clones, 80% to 90% of them singletons. Source material: PBMCs or T cells enriched from blood (not recorded which). These receptors were obtained from a woman aged 45-60 years in a cohort exposed to, infected with or recovered from COVID-19 (not recorded which).

The chain combines TRBV5-1 with TRBJ2-3; D remains unclear. V shed 0 bases and J shed 0 bases, with 11 bases lying between them. Germline CDR1 and CDR2: SGHRS and YFSETQ. The CDR3 consists of 16 residues. CDR3 in amino acids: CASSLGAAPSTDTQYF. CDR3 coding DNA: TGCGCCAGCAGCTTGGGAGCAGCGCCCAGCACAGATACGCAGTATTTT. Full variable domain (remainder filled in from reference TRBV5-1 and TRBJ2-3): KAGVTQTPRYLIKTRGQQVTLSCSPISGHRSVSWYQQTPGQGLQFLFEYFSETQRNKGNFPGRFSGRQFSNSRSEMNVSTLELGDSALYLCASSLGAAPSTDTQYFGPGTRLTVL.

The rearrangement uses TRBV5-4 and TRBJ2-3; 8 nucleotides agree with TRBD2. Trimming cost V 2 bases and J 0 bases; bases outside gene matches: 5. Germline V CDR1 and CDR2: SGHNT, YYREEE (reference sequence). The length of the CDR3 is 16 residues. The CDR3 loop is CASSLTSGSSTDTQYF. The CDR3 DNA sequence: TGTGCCAGCAGCTTAACTAGCGGATCAAGCACAGATACGCAGTATTTT.

This sequence joins TRBV10-3 and TRBJ1-3, with 7 bases identical to TRBD1. V shed 7 bases, J shed 3 bases, and the junction held 6 bases outside the gene matches. The CDR3 extends over 14 amino acids. The V gene's germline CDR1 is ENHRY and CDR2 SYGVKD. The CDR3 here is CAIKSQGDGNTIYF. The CDR3 DNA reads TGTGCCATCAAGAGTCAGGGGGATGGAAACACCATATATTTT.

The chain links TRBV3-1 (or the pseudogene TRBV3-2) to TRBJ1-3; D gene unclear. The germline V and J ends were trimmed by 0 bases and 0 bases, with 6 bases remaining between them. Germline loops: CDR1 LGHDT, CDR2 YNNKEL (reference sequence). The CDR3 runs to 15 residues. This CDR3 reads CASSQDAHSGNTIYF. The DNA for the CDR3 is TGTGCCAGCAGCCAAGACGCGCACTCTGGAAACACCATATATTTT.

This clone appeared a few times. The chain recombines TRBV4-1 with TRBJ1-1, with D perhaps TRBD1 (5 bases). This CDR3 has 14 amino acids. The V gene lost 1 base and the J gene lost 2 bases, with 8 bases spanning the gap. Germline assignment: CDR1 MGHRA and CDR2 YSYEKL. This chain's CDR3 is CASSQGDSNTEAFF. The CDR3 nucleotides read TGCGCCAGCAGCCAAGGGGACTCTAACACTGAAGCTTTCTTT.

The chain couples TRBV7-3 to TRBJ2-2; D is perhaps TRBD2 (5 bases). The CDR3 is 13 residues long. Germline CDR1 and CDR2: SGHTA and FQGTGA. Trimming removed 1 base from V and 7 bases from J, with 7 bases in between. The CDR3, as DNA: TGTGCCAGCAGCTTAAGTCGGGACGGGGAGCTGTTTTTT. Translating it yields CASSLSRDGELFF. Supplemented by reference TRBV7-3 and TRBJ2-2, the full variable domain reads GAGVSQTPSNKVTEKGKYVELRCDPISGHTALYWYRQSLGQGPEFLIYFQGTGAADDSGLPNDRFFAVRPEGSVSTLKIQRTERGDSAVYLCASSLSRDGELFFGEGSRLTVL.

This clone has just one count. V gene TRBV6-2 or TRBV6-3 combines with J gene TRBJ2-2; 9 bases are shared with TRBD2. The CDR3 runs to 20 residues. V was clipped by 1 base and J by 0 bases; unmatched bases: 12. Germline V gene lookup returns CDR1 MNHEY and CDR2 SVGEGT. The CDR3 protein is CASSYFPAGGLLPNTGELFF. DNA of the CDR3: TGTGCCAGCAGTTACTTCCCAGCGGGGGGCCTACTACCGAACACCGGGGAGCTGTTTTTT.

V usage is TRBV5-1 and J usage is TRBJ2-5; TRBD1 agrees at 11 bases. There are 15 residues in the CDR3. After removal of 4 bases from V and 5 bases from J, the junction contained 7 bases not matched to a gene. The V gene's germline CDR1 is SGHRS and CDR2 YFSETQ. As DNA, the CDR3 is TGCGCCAGCAGCCCAGGACAGGGGGCATGGGAGACCCAGTACTTC. Protein sequence: CASSPGQGAWETQYF.

V is TRBV5-1 and J is TRBJ1-2; D perhaps matches TRBD1 (5 bases). Trimming left V 1 base short and J 0 bases short, with 7 bases between. The CDR3 length is 14 residues. Germline loops: CDR1 SGHRS, CDR2 YFSETQ. CDR3 nucleotides: TGCGCCAGCAGCTTGCGGGGGTCTAACTATGGCTACACCTTC. It is translated as CASSLRGSNYGYTF.

In its sample, this clone was seen once. The gene calls are TRBV5-5 and TRBJ2-2, with D possibly being TRBD1 (6 bases). V was cut by 2 bases and J by 3 bases, with 14 bases left in between. Germline values: CDR1 SGHKS, CDR2 YYEKEE (reference sequence). This CDR3 has 16 residues. CDR3 in DNA: TGTGCCAGCAGCTTTTCGGCAGGGGCCTACACCGGGGAGCTGTTTTTT. Amino acid sequence: CASSFSAGAYTGELFF.

The chain couples TRBV5-1 to TRBJ2-5, with D hard to call. Trimming shortened V by 5 bases and J by 1 base, and 12 bases separated the two germline ends. This CDR3 comprises 14 residues. Germline V gene sequence: CDR1 SGHRS, CDR2 YFSETQ. The CDR3 DNA is TGCGCCAGCAGTATCCTGCCGGGCCAAGAGACCCAGTACTTC. It translates to CASSILPGQETQYF.

The gene calls are TRBV3-1 (or the pseudogene TRBV3-2) and TRBJ2-4, with TRBD2 matching 8 bases. CDR1 and CDR2 (germline): LGHDT, YNNKEL (reference sequence). The CDR3 is 17 amino acids. The V and J ends lost 1 base and 2 bases, in that order; junction bases with no gene match: 7. In nucleotides, the CDR3 is TGTGCCAGCAGCCAAGTGTTGGCGGGGGGTCCCAAAAACATTCAGTACTTC. Residues: CASSQVLAGGPKNIQYF.

The CDR3 reads CASSSRDVSDSPLHF. The DNA of the CDR3 is TGCGCCAGCAGCTCCCGGGATGTTTCTGATTCACCCCTCCACTTT. V is TRBV4-1 and J is TRBJ1-6, with D hard to call. Deletions cut 5 bases from V and 8 bases from J, with 16 bases between. CDR1 and CDR2 from the germline V gene are MGHRA and YSYEKL. The CDR3 extends over 15 amino acids.

This clone has just one count. The V gene is TRBV7-9, the J gene TRBJ2-5, with D perhaps TRBD2 (5 bases). The germline V gene encodes CDR1 SEHNR and CDR2 FQNEAQ (reference sequence). V was shortened by 5 bases and J by 3 bases, with 7 bases between the two germline ends. The CDR3 is 12 residues long. In nucleotides, the CDR3 is TGTGCCAGCAGCCCGCGGGAAGAGACCCAGTACTTC. Translating gives CASSPREETQYF. The full variable domain, its missing parts supplied by reference TRBV7-9 and TRBJ2-5, is DTGVSQNPRHKITKRGQNVTFRCDPISEHNRLYWYRQTLGQGPEFLTYFQNEAQLEKSRLLSDRFSAERPKGSFSTLEIQRTEQGDSAMYLCASSPREETQYFGPGTRLLVL.

This clone came up a few times. The V and J genes are TRBV18 and TRBJ1-5; D is unresolved. V was clipped by 4 bases and J by 7 bases, with 14 bases between them. The CDR3 is made up of 14 amino acids. Germline V gives CDR1 KGHSH, CDR2 LQKENI. CDR3 DNA sequence: TGTGCCAGCTCACAAATAGGAGGGAGGCAGCCCCAGCATTTT. Its translation is CASSQIGGRQPQHF.

The V gene is TRBV5-5, the J gene TRBJ1-1; 10 bases line up with TRBD1. Germline CDR1 SGHKS, CDR2 YYEKEE (reference sequence). J lost 4 bases, V lost 0 bases, and 3 bases had no gene match. The CDR3 runs to 15 residues. This chain's CDR3 is CASSLGQGASTEAFF. Here the CDR3 DNA reads TGTGCCAGCAGCTTGGGACAGGGGGCGTCCACTGAAGCTTTCTTT.

This chain links TRBV19 with TRBJ1-5, with TRBD1 identical over 10 bases. The CDR3 contains 16 residues. Germline assignment: CDR1 LNHDA and CDR2 SQIVND (reference sequence). Trimming cost V 3 bases and J 6 bases; bases outside gene matches: 8. The CDR3, as DNA: TGTGCCAGTAGTATCATTTGGGACAGGGGAGGTCAGCCCCAGCATTTT. Protein product: CASSIIWDRGGQPQHF.

The rearrangement links TRBV10-1 to TRBJ1-1; a possible D gene is TRBD1 (6 bases). Per the germline V gene, CDR1 is WNHNN and CDR2 is SYGVQD (reference sequence). The ends were cut back, 4 bases at V and 2 bases at J, with 11 bases in the middle. The CDR3 spans 14 residues. In nucleotides, the CDR3 is TGCGCCAGCAGTGTCTTACAGGGTAACACTGAAGCTTTCTTT. Amino acids: CASSVLQGNTEAFF.

The genes are TRBV21-1 and TRBJ2-7; TRBD1 was called by the table and not checked on the DNA. TRBV21-1 is marked as a pseudogene. This CDR3 spans 14 amino acids. The CDR3 spells CASSKGQGRHEQYF. DNA for the CDR3: TGTGCCAGCAGCAAAGGGCAGGGTAGGCACGAGCAGTACTTC.

The chain is built from TRBV3-1 (or the pseudogene TRBV3-2) and TRBJ2-7; TRBD1 aligns across 9 bases. J lost 4 bases, V lost 5 bases, and 3 bases had no gene match. Germline CDR1 is LGHDT and CDR2 is YNNKEL (reference sequence). This CDR3 has 13 residues. In DNA, the CDR3 is TGTGCCAGCAGCTTTGACAGGGGGTACGAGCAGTACTTC. This codes for CASSFDRGYEQYF.

The chain uses TRBV6-4 and TRBJ1-4, with a weak D call TRBD1 (6 bases). V was trimmed by 5 bases and J by 8 bases, leaving 15 bases between them. The CDR3 spans 14 residues. Germline-derived CDR1 and CDR2 are MRHNA and SNTAGT. CDR3 coding DNA: TGTGCCAGCAGTCCCAGGGGAGAGGGCGAAAAACTGTTTTTT. Amino acids: CASSPRGEGEKLFF.

This clone has just one count. The V call is TRBV6-5, the J call TRBJ1-2; 9 nucleotides align to TRBD1. The V segment lost 5 bases and the J segment 3 bases; nucleotides outside the gene matches: 4. Per germline, CDR1 MNHEY and CDR2 SVGAGI. The CDR3 runs to 14 residues. The CDR3 DNA reads TGTGCCAGCAGTACAGGGGGCGCGTACTATGGCTACACCTTC. Translated, it gives CASSTGGAYYGYTF.

The chain employs TRBV6-5 and TRBJ1-3; 7 bases align to TRBD1. V gave up 6 bases and J gave up 5 bases; unmatched junction bases: 7. The CDR3 sequence is 14 residues long. The germline gives CDR1 MNHEY, CDR2 SVGAGI. The CDR3 reads CASSQGEWRNTIYF. The CDR3 DNA sequence: TGTGCCAGCAGCCAGGGGGAGTGGCGAAACACCATATATTTT.

This clone appeared a few times. The chain carries TRBV5-4 and TRBJ1-1; D gene ambiguous. CDR1 is SGHNT, CDR2 YYREEE, per germline (reference sequence). The CDR3 spans 14 residues. Trimming shortened V by 0 bases and J by 1 base, and 7 bases separated the two germline ends. CDR3 nucleotides: TGTGCCAGCAGCTTGGATGCGGGGAACACTGAAGCTTTCTTT. This codes for CASSLDAGNTEAFF.

This chain uses TRBV28 with TRBJ1-6; TRBD1 might be the D (6 bases). The CDR3 has 13 residues. Germline CDR1 is MDHEN and CDR2 is SYDVKM. The V and J ends lost 5 bases and 4 bases respectively, with 6 bases between them. CDR3 amino acids: CASSTGYNSPLHF. In DNA form, the CDR3 reads TGTGCCAGCAGTACAGGGTATAATTCACCCCTCCACTTT.

The chain recombines TRBV4-3 with TRBJ1-1; D ambiguous. This CDR3 is built from 16 residues. V lost 1 base to trimming and J lost 4 bases, with 16 bases between them. CDR1 and CDR2 (germline): LGHNA, YSLEER. CDR3 bases: TGCGCCAGCAGCCAAGGGCAGGCGTTTGTGGGCACTGAAGCTTTCTTT. It is translated as CASSQGQAFVGTEAFF.

The chain carries TRBV5-4 and TRBJ2-5; TRBD1 agrees at 7 bases. This CDR3 region has 15 residues. V shed 5 bases, J shed 6 bases, and the junction held 13 bases outside the gene matches. Per the germline V gene, CDR1 is SGHNT and CDR2 is YYREEE (reference sequence). Here the CDR3 reads CASRQTPGQRKTQYF. The CDR3 nucleotides read TGTGCCAGCAGGCAGACCCCGGGACAGCGAAAGACCCAGTACTTC.

This chain links TRBV5-4 with TRBJ1-5; D unresolved. The CDR3 runs 15 residues. Between the trimmed V and J ends, which lost 0 bases and 0 bases, there was a span of 7 bases. Germline V CDR1 and CDR2: SGHNT, YYREEE (reference sequence). CDR3 in amino acids: CASSLDPYSNQPQHF. The CDR3 bases are TGTGCCAGCAGCTTGGATCCCTATAGCAATCAGCCCCAGCATTTT.